This TCR beta chain was found in a study of blood T cell repertoires in COVID-19 (dated by TCRdb to about 2020). General notes on the study: Collaborator samples came from the United States, Italy and Spain and covered acute and convalescent phases of COVID-19. The samples were drawn from two sources: the first 160 participants of the ongoing ImmuneRACE study, and 1,200 or so subjects contributed by 6 global collaborators. The material from the prospective study consisted of cDNA or gDNA derived from T cells, B-cell-depleted T cells, or PBMCs. Where HLA class I and class II types were available, the types were taken from metadata supplied by the sample provider, not from assay-based typing. The repertoires were released in a freely available public database intended as a resource for research on the immune response to SARS-CoV-2. A de-identified subject ID, COVID-19 status, age in years and sex were almost always included in the sample metadata. Deeply sampled blood TCRbeta repertoires from subjects exposed to, actively infected with, or recovered from COVID-19 were included in the dataset. The research as a whole found: Clinical and demographic metadata were provided uncurated, with the amount varying by source and participant.

Whole blood was collected in K2EDTA tubes by collaborating institutions according to the institutions' own protocols. For TCRbeta analysis, collaborator samples were shipped as frozen whole blood, as isolated PBMCs, or as DNA extracted from either sample type. A remark on this clone: Its antigen target is currently unknown. Base-call qualities are not available, and no considerably larger clone is one nucleotide away.

TCRbeta CDR3 regions were amplified from genomic DNA using the immunoSEQ Assay, a bias-controlled multiplex PCR. As for how the authors treated the data: The number of nucleated cells in each sample was estimated by amplification of reference gene primers within the assay. To quantify the absolute abundance of each unique TCRbeta CDR3 rearrangement, sequence reads were collapsed and filtered. For each sample, productive Simpson clonality was calculated by taking the square root of Simpson's diversity index across productive rearrangements. TCRdb retrieved this table from immuneACCESS and kept in-frame rearrangements only. Not all clones are present; in checked studies, unresolved V genes account for under half, and no reason is known for the remainder. The V and J calls and the clone size are those of that table, but D and trimming were determined from the DNA. Here the sample has about 200,000 clones; about 86% occur a single time. The top ten clones comprise about 8.1% of the sample.

Trimming removed 4 bases from V and 0 bases from J, leaving 11 bases between the germline ends. Per the germline V gene, SGHTS is the CDR1 and YDEGEE is the CDR2. The CDR3, from cysteine to phenylalanine, totals 16 residues. Of all the DNA, just the CDR3 is kept, 48 bases in frame from base 1. Recombination linked TRBV5-8 to TRBJ1-6; no confident D gene assignment can be made. This sequence was found in a woman in her forties or fifties with acute or convalescent COVID-19. Sequences were obtained from peripheral blood. The CDR3 corresponds to CASSLLAASYNSPLHF. The nucleotide sequence reads as follows: TGTGCCAGCAGCCTCTTAGCAGCCTCCTATAATTCACCCCTCCACTTT.